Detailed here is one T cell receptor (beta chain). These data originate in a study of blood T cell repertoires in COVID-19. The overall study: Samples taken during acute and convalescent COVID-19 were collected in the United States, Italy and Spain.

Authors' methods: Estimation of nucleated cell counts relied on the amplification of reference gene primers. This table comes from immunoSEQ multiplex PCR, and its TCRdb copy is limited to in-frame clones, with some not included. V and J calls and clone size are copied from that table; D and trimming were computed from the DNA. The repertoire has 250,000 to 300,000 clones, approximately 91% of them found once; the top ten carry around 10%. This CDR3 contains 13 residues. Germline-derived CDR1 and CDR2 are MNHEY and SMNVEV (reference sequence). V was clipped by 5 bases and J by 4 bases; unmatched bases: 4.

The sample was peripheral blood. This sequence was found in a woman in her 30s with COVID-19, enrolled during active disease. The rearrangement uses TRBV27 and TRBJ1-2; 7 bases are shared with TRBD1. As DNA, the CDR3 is TGTGCCAGCAGTCTCAGGGGGACCTATGGCTACACCTTC. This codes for CASSLRGTYGYTF.